These T cell receptor beta chains were read from a single sample in a study of identical twins. Each CDR3 protein is one row after TCRdb ran MiXCR on the 5' RACE reads. The sample carries some 790,000 distinct CDR3 sequences, 18% recorded once. The sample was also linked to a second study, of T cells expressing NK-cell markers.

The sample was PBMCs. All receptors derive from a woman aged 18-29 years in good health. Each CDR3 is given with its conserved first and last residue. The D gene is left open where the match is weak. Size is omitted from some rows. Given values are once, few, many or a class for expanded clones.

TRBD1 TRBJ1-3 TRBV20-1 few CSARSTGASGNTIYF TGCAGTGCTAGATCGACAGGGGCCTCTGGAAACACCATATATTTT
- TRBJ2-2 TRBV9 few CASSVTGVKTGELFF TGTGCCAGCAGCGTAACGGGAGTTAAGACCGGGGAGCTGTTTTTT
- TRBJ2-1 TRBV21-1 few CASSKERGDSMDGYNEQFF TGTGCCAGCAGCAAAGAAAGAGGGGACAGCATGGATGGCTACAATGAGCAGTTCTTC
TRBD1 TRBJ2-7 TRBV5-5 - CASSSSIQGVDYEQYF TGTGCCAGCAGTTCATCTATACAGGGGGTTGACTACGAGCAGTACTTC
TRBD1 TRBJ2-7 TRBV10-3 - CAIREPGQGAHEQYF TGTGCCATCAGAGAACCGGGACAGGGGGCCCACGAGCAGTACTTC
- TRBJ1-6 TRBV6-2/TRBV6-3 - CASSSGLLNSPLHF TGTGCCAGCAGTTCGGGGCTGCTAAATTCACCCCTCCACTTT
- TRBJ1-2 TRBV5-8 few CASMLGEALTYGYTF TGTGCCAGCATGCTGGGGGAGGCCCTTACCTATGGCTACACCTTC
TRBD1 TRBJ2-7 TRBV20-1 - CSALPGQGFSYEQYF TGCAGTGCACTACCGGGACAGGGATTCTCCTACGAGCAGTACTTC
TRBD2 TRBJ2-1 TRBV7-9 many CASSLARGGGDNEQFF TGTGCCAGCAGCTTAGCGCGAGGCGGGGGGGACAATGAGCAGTTCTTC
- TRBJ2-2 TRBV9 - CASSVETRGSTGELFF TGTGCCAGCAGCGTAGAAACTAGAGGGAGCACCGGGGAGCTGTTTTTT
TRBD1 TRBJ1-1 TRBV7-9 - CASSFPTGANTEAFF TGTGCCAGCAGCTTTCCGACAGGGGCTAACACTGAAGCTTTCTTT
- TRBJ2-1 TRBV27 few CASSLRDGERQFF TGTGCCAGCAGTCTCCGGGACGGGGAGAGACAGTTCTTC
- TRBJ2-1 TRBV5-1 - CASSLGASGWGDNEQFF TGCGCCAGCAGCTTGGGAGCCTCAGGTTGGGGGGACAATGAGCAGTTCTTC
- TRBJ2-3 TRBV20-1 - CSAKGDPASDTQYF TGCAGTGCAAAGGGGGACCCCGCCTCTGATACGCAGTATTTT
- TRBJ1-1 TRBV29-1 - CSVGRRADPEAFF TGCAGCGTTGGGCGAAGGGCCGACCCTGAAGCTTTCTTT
TRBD2 TRBJ2-5 TRBV12-3/TRBV12-4 few CASSSGTSGGARETQYF TGTGCCAGCAGCTCCGGGACTAGCGGGGGGGCCAGGGAGACCCAGTACTTC
- TRBJ1-1 TRBV20-1 few CSAREQMNTEAFF TGCAGTGCTAGAGAACAGATGAACACTGAAGCTTTCTTT
TRBD1 TRBJ2-2 TRBV7-8 - CASSFLRQGSNTGELFF TGTGCCAGCAGCTTTTTGAGACAGGGGTCGAACACCGGGGAGCTGTTTTTT
- TRBJ2-3 TRBV11-2 few CASSRTGTTSGDTQYF TGTGCCAGCAGTCGTACAGGGACAACGAGTGGAGATACGCAGTATTTT
TRBD2 TRBJ2-1 TRBV29-1 - CSVDQGLAGGGEQFF TGCAGCGTTGACCAGGGACTAGCGGGAGGCGGTGAGCAGTTCTTC
- TRBJ2-3 TRBV30 - CAARDGTDTQYF TGTGCCGCCAGGGATGGTACAGATACGCAGTATTTT
TRBD2 TRBJ2-7 TRBV5-1 - CASSLDSSGRFGYEQYF TGCGCCAGCAGCTTGGATTCTAGCGGGAGGTTTGGATACGAGCAGTACTTC
- TRBJ2-7 TRBV7-9 - CASSPQGFRDGVYEQYF TGTGCCAGCAGCCCCCAGGGATTCAGGGACGGTGTGTACGAGCAGTACTTC
- TRBJ1-5 TRBV5-8 few CATQGSYNQPQHF TGTGCCACCCAAGGGAGCTATAATCAGCCCCAGCATTTT
- TRBJ2-1 TRBV9 - CASSGAVGYNEQFF TGTGCCAGCAGCGGGGCTGTAGGATACAATGAGCAGTTCTTC
- TRBJ1-1 TRBV12-3/TRBV12-4 many CASSLFAPGEAFF TGTGCCAGCAGTCTCTTTGCCCCGGGGGAAGCTTTCTTT
- TRBJ2-1 TRBV12-3/TRBV12-4 - CASRDWDSHNEQFF TGTGCCAGCAGGGACTGGGATTCGCACAATGAGCAGTTCTTC
- TRBJ1-5 TRBV6-5 many CASSSYFLSNQPQHF TGTGCCAGCAGTTCCTACTTCCTGAGCAATCAGCCCCAGCATTTT
- TRBJ2-1 TRBV10-3 few CAIRETGFYNEQFF TGTGCCATCAGGGAAACTGGCTTCTACAATGAGCAGTTCTTC
- TRBJ2-5 TRBV20-1 few CSARGAGIMYQETQYF TGCAGTGCTAGAGGGGCGGGGATTATGTACCAAGAGACCCAGTACTTC
- TRBJ1-1 TRBV4-3 few CASSQAVENEAFF TGCGCCAGCAGCCAAGCCGTAGAAAATGAAGCTTTCTTT
- TRBJ2-5 TRBV20-1 few CSARDSGKETQYF TGCAGTGCTAGAGATTCCGGGAAAGAGACCCAGTACTTC
- TRBJ2-2 TRBV20-1 - CSARRGAGELFF TGCAGTGCTAGAAGGGGGGCCGGGGAGCTGTTTTTT
- TRBJ2-1 TRBV29-1 - CSVSDRKGYNEQFF TGCAGCGTCTCAGACAGGAAAGGCTACAATGAGCAGTTCTTC
TRBD1 TRBJ2-7 TRBV7-6 - CASSSRQGREQYF TGTGCCAGCAGCTCCCGACAGGGGCGCGAGCAGTACTTC
TRBD1 TRBJ2-3 TRBV5-1 few CASSYPRGRGFSTDTQYF TGCGCCAGCAGCTACCCCCGGGGCAGGGGGTTTAGCACAGATACGCAGTATTTT
- TRBJ2-1 TRBV20-1 - CSAREARINEQFF TGCAGTGCTAGAGAGGCCAGAATCAATGAGCAGTTCTTC
- TRBJ2-1 TRBV9 - CASSVAGLGYNEQFF TGTGCCAGCAGCGTAGCAGGGTTGGGCTACAATGAGCAGTTCTTC
- TRBJ2-7 TRBV12-3/TRBV12-4 few CASSRRQVRSEQYF TGTGCCAGCAGTCGACGGCAGGTTCGATCCGAGCAGTACTTC
- TRBJ2-1 TRBV6-2/TRBV6-3 few CASIRRGPHNEQFF TGTGCCAGCATTAGAAGGGGCCCTCACAATGAGCAGTTCTTC
- TRBJ1-1 TRBV20-1 - CSASRDSRAAFF TGCAGTGCTTCCCGGGACTCCCGTGCAGCTTTCTTT
- TRBJ2-3 TRBV7-2 few CASSFRDSATDTQYF TGTGCCAGCAGCTTTCGGGACTCAGCCACAGATACGCAGTATTTT